Presented here are 28 T cell receptor beta chains from one specimen sequenced in a study of blood T cell repertoires in COVID-19. Repertoires were generated with immunoSEQ multiplex PCR, while TCRdb's copy carries only in-frame clones and drops some. The table has about 180,000 clones, 86% seen once. Material: peripheral blood. The source of these receptors is a woman in her twenties or thirties with active or convalescent COVID-19.

This chain connects TRBV10-1 to TRBJ1-1; 9 bases match TRBD1. Unmatched junction bases numbered 1, after V lost 4 bases and J lost 4 bases. The CDR3 is 13 amino acids. CDR1 is WNHNN and CDR2 is SYGVQD in the germline V gene (reference sequence). CDR3 amino acids: CASSGQGVTEAFF. CDR3 bases: TGCGCCAGCAGTGGACAGGGGGTCACTGAAGCTTTCTTT.

The rearrangement links TRBV27 to TRBJ1-5; 8 bases agree with TRBD1. Germline V gene lookup returns CDR1 MNHEY and CDR2 SMNVEV (reference sequence). This CDR3 is 16 amino acids long. V dropped 0 bases and J dropped 5; count of bases not matched to a gene: 6. This chain's CDR3 is CASSLSGQGPDQPQHF. CDR3 DNA: TGTGCCAGCAGTTTATCTGGACAGGGTCCAGATCAGCCCCAGCATTTT.

The V and J genes are TRBV3-1 (or the pseudogene TRBV3-2) and TRBJ2-3; D possibly corresponds to TRBD2 (6 bases). Germline-derived CDR1 and CDR2 are LGHDT and YNNKEL (reference sequence). This CDR3 is built from 15 residues. Deletions cut 1 base from V and 0 bases from J, with 8 bases between. In nucleotides, the CDR3 is TGTGCCAGCAGCCAAGGGCGGGGAAGCACAGATACGCAGTATTTT. As protein: CASSQGRGSTDTQYF.

The V and J genes are TRBV7-2 and TRBJ1-1; 7 bases fit TRBD1. The CDR3 is made up of 14 amino acids. J lost 8 bases, V lost 5 bases, and 11 bases had no gene match. The germline V gene has CDR1 SGHTA and CDR2 FQGNSA. CDR3 DNA: TGTGCCAGCAGCCCAGGGGGACCCGGGACAGAAGCTTTCTTT. It yields the protein CASSPGGPGTEAFF.

The rearrangement uses TRBV12-3 or TRBV12-4 and TRBJ1-1, with D possibly TRBD1 on 6 matching bases. This CDR3 has 11 residues. Trimming cost V 1 base and J 11 bases, with 8 bases left between them. The CDR3 bases are TGTGCCAGCAGTTTAGGGCAGGGGGCTTTCTTT. Its translation: CASSLGQGAFF.

V gene TRBV11-2 combines with J gene TRBJ1-2, with a possible D match to TRBD1 (5 bases). The CDR3 covers 15 residues. Trimming took off 2 bases at V and 5 bases at J, with 15 bases between the two ends. Germline V gene lookup returns CDR1 SGHAT and CDR2 FQNNGV. CDR3: CASSLLQNGGYGYTF. The CDR3 nucleotides read TGTGCCAGCAGCTTACTCCAAAATGGGGGGTATGGCTACACCTTC.

This clone was observed a single time. The chain couples TRBV19 to TRBJ1-5; TRBD1 aligns across 8 bases. From germline, CDR1 is LNHDA and CDR2 SQIVND (reference sequence). Losses at the gene ends were 2 bases for V and 4 bases for J; bases not matched to a gene: 7. This CDR3 contains 16 residues. CDR3 amino acids: CASSIWQGATNQPQHF. The CDR3 DNA reads as TGTGCCAGTAGTATATGGCAGGGGGCGACGAATCAGCCCCAGCATTTT.

The chain is built from TRBV5-1 and TRBJ1-2; D possibly corresponds to TRBD1 (6 bases). Trimming took 2 bases from V and 3 from J, leaving 8 bases between them. This CDR3 has 13 residues. The V gene's germline CDR1 is SGHRS and CDR2 YFSETQ. CDR3 sequence (DNA): TGCGCCAGCAGCTTACAGGGAGACTATGGCTACACCTTC. Its translation is CASSLQGDYGYTF.

This sequence joins TRBV21-1 and TRBJ1-6. TRBV21-1 is a listed pseudogene. CDR3 length: 18 amino acids. The DNA for the CDR3 is TGTGCCAGCAGCAAAGGGTATCGATCCGGTAGGGGAGGTTCACCCCTCCACTTT. It translates to CASSKGYRSGRGGSPLHF.

The gene calls are TRBV18 and TRBJ1-4; D is possibly TRBD1 (5 bases). V was pared by 0 bases and J by 8 bases, with 10 bases between. This CDR3 is built from 14 residues. Germline CDR1 KGHSH, CDR2 LQKENI. The CDR3 region has the DNA TGTGCCAGCTCACCACCCTTACGGACAGAAAAACTGTTTTTT. It yields the protein CASSPPLRTEKLFF.

The sample holds a few counts of this clone. This chain links TRBV2 with TRBJ1-6, with 8 positions matching TRBD1. Germline lookup yields CDR1 SNHLY and CDR2 FYNNEI. The V segment lost 0 bases and the J segment 6 bases; nucleotides outside the gene matches: 4. CDR3 length: 16 residues. CDR3: CASSEAGQGGNSPLHF. CDR3 nucleotides: TGTGCCAGCAGTGAAGCCGGACAGGGTGGTAATTCACCCCTCCACTTT.

The chain couples TRBV6-4 to TRBJ2-2; 10 nucleotides match TRBD2. This CDR3 is built from 15 residues. J gave up 6 bases and V 0 bases, and 1 base lay outside the gene matches. In germline, CDR1 is MRHNA, CDR2 SNTAGT. CDR3 in amino acids: CASSDSAGGPGELFF. The CDR3, as DNA: TGTGCCAGCAGTGACTCAGCGGGGGGGCCCGGGGAGCTGTTTTTT.

The chain carries TRBV20-1 and TRBJ1-6, with 7 nucleotides matching TRBD1. Trimming cost V 3 bases and J 0 bases; bases outside gene matches: 8. There are 17 residues in the CDR3. Germline V CDR1 and CDR2: DFQATT, SNEGSKA (reference sequence). The CDR3 region is CSASLGDRDSYNSPLHF. CDR3 in DNA: TGCAGTGCTAGTCTCGGGGACAGAGACTCCTATAATTCACCCCTCCACTTT.

The chain is built from TRBV19 and TRBJ2-7; maybe TRBD2 (5 bases). This CDR3 spans 14 amino acids. The germline V gene has CDR1 LNHDA and CDR2 SQIVND (reference sequence). Trimming took 3 bases from V and 2 from J, leaving 11 bases between them. This CDR3 is CASSINGGPYEQYF. CDR3 nucleotides: TGTGCCAGTAGTATTAACGGAGGTCCCTACGAGCAGTACTTC.

The J gene is TRBJ1-1, the V gene TRBV6-6; TRBD1 aligns across 8 bases. J lost 4 bases, V lost 7 bases, and 5 bases had no gene match. The CDR3 contains 13 residues. Germline CDR1 and CDR2: MNHNY and SVGAGI (reference sequence). The CDR3 coding sequence is TGTGCCAGCAACAGACAGGGGACCACTGAAGCTTTCTTT. This gives the protein CASNRQGTTEAFF.

This clone was seen a handful of times. V is TRBV15 and J is TRBJ1-5; perhaps TRBD1 as D (5 bases). Trimming stripped 3 bases from V and 6 bases from J, with 15 bases between. Germline CDR1 is LNHNV and CDR2 is YYDKDF (reference sequence). The CDR3 sequence is 15 residues long. The CDR3 bases are TGTGCCACCAGCAGGATCCCCGGGGGTACTCAGCCCCAGCATTTT. Protein: CATSRIPGGTQPQHF.

The chain carries TRBV29-1 and TRBJ2-3; weak D call: TRBD1 (6 bases). The CDR3 sequence is 13 residues long. In germline, CDR1 is SQVTM, CDR2 ANQGSEA. Trimming took off 0 bases at V and 3 bases at J, with 7 bases between the two ends. For the CDR3, the DNA is TGCAGCGTTGAAGAGACAGGTACAGATACGCAGTATTTT. It is translated as CSVEETGTDTQYF.

The genes are TRBV30 and TRBJ1-1; D is possibly TRBD1 (6 bases). Germline lookup yields CDR1 GTSNPN and CDR2 SVGIG (reference sequence). This CDR3 comprises 15 residues. Trimming took 1 base from V and 1 from J, leaving 13 bases between them. The CDR3, as DNA: TGTGCCTGGAGTGACAGGGCTAAGGGGAACACTGAAGCTTTCTTT. Translated, it gives CAWSDRAKGNTEAFF.

Here the CDR3 reads CASSTRGQGSNTGELFF. The CDR3 DNA reads TGTGCCAGCAGCACGAGAGGACAGGGATCGAACACCGGGGAGCTGTTTTTT. The chain couples TRBV7-6 to TRBJ2-2, with 8 bases matching TRBD1. This CDR3 contains 17 residues. V lost 5 bases and J lost 0; bases outside the gene matches: 8. In germline, CDR1 is SGHVS, CDR2 FNYEAQ.

The gene calls are TRBV11-3 and TRBJ2-5; 13 nucleotides match TRBD2. The ends lost 5 bases at V and 5 bases at J; junction bases unmatched: 11. From germline, CDR1 is SGHNT and CDR2 YENEEA. The CDR3 is made up of 17 amino acids. CDR3 coding DNA: TGTGCCAGCAGCGCCTTACTAGCGGGGGGGCCGTGGGAGACCCAGTACTTC. Translated, it gives CASSALLAGGPWETQYF.

The CDR3 region is CASSQNPGSSYEQYF. For the CDR3, the DNA is TGCGCCAGCAGCCAAAACCCCGGGAGCTCCTACGAGCAGTACTTC. This sequence joins TRBV4-1 and TRBJ2-7; D perhaps matches TRBD2 (6 bases). CDR3 size: 15 residues. Germline CDR1 MGHRA, CDR2 YSYEKL. V was pared by 2 bases and J by 0 bases, with 11 bases between.

CDR3 nucleotides: TGTGCCAGCAGCTCAACCAGACATGGTAGCAATCAGCCCCAGCATTTT. It specifies CASSSTRHGSNQPQHF. The chain has TRBV7-2 and TRBJ1-5; unclear D gene. This CDR3 comprises 16 residues. V was trimmed by 4 bases and J by 0 bases, leaving 13 bases between them. The germline gives CDR1 SGHTA, CDR2 FQGNSA.

The gene calls are TRBV9 and TRBJ2-3; 11 nucleotides agree with TRBD2. Germline loops: CDR1 SGDLS, CDR2 YYNGEE. The CDR3 has 15 residues. Trimming took 0 bases from V and 8 from J; bases not matched to a gene: 5. The CDR3 reads CASSVADSGRGTQYF. The CDR3 bases are TGTGCCAGCAGCGTAGCGGATAGCGGGAGGGGTACGCAGTATTTT.

The count of this clone is one. CDR3 protein: CAISGQGRTEAFF. CDR3 nucleotide sequence: TGTGCCATCAGTGGGCAGGGTCGGACTGAAGCTTTCTTT. The chain uses TRBV10-3 and TRBJ1-1; possible D gene TRBD1, 5 bases. Germline CDR1 ENHRY, CDR2 SYGVKD. Trimming removed 4 bases from V and 5 bases from J, with 11 bases in between. This CDR3 spans 13 amino acids.

In its sample, this clone was seen a few times. The chain couples TRBV29-1 to TRBJ2-7, with 10 nucleotides matching TRBD1. V gave up 7 bases and J gave up 2 bases; unmatched junction bases: 5. The CDR3 runs to 13 residues. The germline V gene encodes CDR1 SQVTM and CDR2 ANQGSEA. CDR3 loop: CSAGQGGAYEQYF. CDR3 nucleotides: TGCAGCGCTGGACAGGGGGGGGCCTACGAGCAGTACTTC.

V gene TRBV3-1 (or the pseudogene TRBV3-2) combines with J gene TRBJ1-1; D gene ambiguous. CDR3 length: 13 residues. Between the trimmed V and J ends, which lost 2 bases and 3 bases, there was a span of 7 bases. CDR1 is LGHDT and CDR2 is YNNKEL in the germline V gene (reference sequence). CDR3 in DNA: TGTGCCAGCAGCCAACTGGTAGACACTGAAGCTTTCTTT. Its protein product is CASSQLVDTEAFF.

Here the CDR3 reads CASSASGRVETQYF. The DNA for the CDR3 is TGTGCCAGCAGCGCAAGCGGGAGGGTCGAGACCCAGTACTTC. The chain carries TRBV7-9 and TRBJ2-5, with 10 bases aligning to TRBD2. Trimming at V came to 5 bases and at J to 5 bases, leaving 5 bases not matched to a gene. The CDR3 length is 14 residues. The germline V gene encodes CDR1 SEHNR and CDR2 FQNEAQ (reference sequence).

Written as DNA, the CDR3 is TGTGCCAGCAGATACGGACAGGGGCTAAACTATGGCTACACCTTC. Translated, it gives CASRYGQGLNYGYTF. V and J are TRBV2 and TRBJ1-2; TRBD1 matches at 9 bases. Germline V lookup: CDR1 SNHLY, CDR2 FYNNEI. V lost 6 bases, J lost 2 bases, and 7 bases stayed unmatched. The CDR3 runs to 15 residues.